The 32 T cell receptor beta chains below were found in one sample sequenced in a study of radiotherapy plus CTLA-4 blockade in lung cancer. The protocol was immunoSEQ multiplex PCR, while the TCRdb copy is restricted to in-frame clones and leaves out a portion. Among 32,000 or so clones, about 69% were seen once, and the ten largest hold 12% to 15%. The input for sequencing was peripheral blood, taken from a patient treated with radiotherapy plus ipilimumab. These receptors all stem from a human donor with non-small cell lung cancer that progressed on radiotherapy plus ipilimumab.

For this clone: Other DNA sequences of this sample code for an identical CDR3. The chain uses TRBV6-5 and TRBJ2-5, with D hard to call. The CDR3 runs to 12 residues. V shed 0 bases and J shed 5 bases, with 4 bases lying between them. Germline CDR1 is MNHEY and CDR2 is SVGAGI. CDR3 protein: CASSYSGETQYF. The CDR3 coding sequence is TGTGCCAGCAGTTACTCGGGGGAGACCCAGTACTTC.

This chain joins TRBV7-2 and TRBJ1-1; D is perhaps TRBD1 (5 bases). The V end was cut by 5 bases, the J end by 0 bases, with 13 bases between. This CDR3 comprises 15 residues. Germline CDR1 and CDR2: SGHTA and FQGNSA. CDR3 sequence: CASSPRGRLNTEAFF. For the CDR3, the DNA is TGTGCCAGCAGCCCCCGGGGCAGGTTGAACACTGAAGCTTTCTTT.

The rearrangement joins TRBV5-1 to TRBJ2-1, with TRBD2 matching over 11 bases. J gave up 4 bases and V 5 bases, and 5 bases lay outside the gene matches. CDR3 length equals 15 residues. Germline V CDR1 and CDR2: SGHRS, YFSETQ. CDR3 residues: CASRPGLAEYNEQFF. The CDR3 DNA sequence: TGCGCCAGCAGGCCGGGACTAGCGGAATACAATGAGCAGTTCTTC.

This clone was counted once. The chain couples TRBV30 to TRBJ2-7; possibly TRBD2 for D (6 bases). The CDR3 runs 13 residues. In germline, CDR1 is GTSNPN, CDR2 SVGIG (reference sequence). The V end lost 2 bases, the J end lost 1 base, and 9 bases lay between the germline ends. As DNA, the CDR3 is TGTGCCTGGAGTTCTCGGGAGTCCTACGAGCAGTACTTC. Amino acids: CAWSSRESYEQYF.

The chain uses TRBV27 and TRBJ2-7; 8 bases are shared with TRBD2. Trimming at V came to 2 bases and at J to 0 bases, leaving 6 bases not matched to a gene. This CDR3 has 16 amino acids. From germline, CDR1 is MNHEY and CDR2 SMNVEV (reference sequence). The CDR3 nucleotides read TGTGCCAGCAGTTTAACTAGCGGCATTGGCTCCTACGAGCAGTACTTC. It translates to CASSLTSGIGSYEQYF.

CDR3 sequence: CASSVAGRGDTEAFF. The CDR3 DNA follows: TGTGCCAGCAGCGTAGCTGGGCGGGGGGACACTGAAGCTTTCTTT. The chain combines TRBV9 with TRBJ1-1, with D perhaps TRBD1 (5 bases). The V and J ends lost 0 bases and 3 bases respectively, with 12 bases between them. This CDR3 comprises 15 residues. Germline values: CDR1 SGDLS, CDR2 YYNGEE.

This clone has only one observation. V is TRBV6-5 and J is TRBJ2-5; TRBD1 matches at 9 bases. V lost 2 bases to trimming and J lost 3 bases; unmatched junction nucleotides: 4. CDR1 is MNHEY and CDR2 is SVGAGI in the germline V gene. CDR3 length: 15 residues. The CDR3 here is CASSYRGQGKETQYF. CDR3 coding DNA: TGTGCCAGCAGTTACAGGGGACAGGGTAAAGAGACCCAGTACTTC.

J is TRBJ2-3 and V is TRBV29-1; 8 bases agree with TRBD2. Germline-derived CDR1 and CDR2 are SQVTM and ANQGSEA. The CDR3 spans 14 residues. Trimming cost V 4 bases and J 3 bases; bases outside gene matches: 6. The CDR3 reads CSVVGERETDTQYF. In nucleotides, the CDR3 is TGCAGCGTTGTGGGAGAGCGGGAGACAGATACGCAGTATTTT.

The chain employs TRBV6-5 and TRBJ1-1; possibly TRBD1 for D (6 bases). This CDR3 spans 16 amino acids. Trimming pared 2 bases from V and 1 base from J, leaving 14 bases between. In germline, CDR1 is MNHEY, CDR2 SVGAGI. The CDR3 reads CASSYEGGLKNTEAFF. For the CDR3, the DNA is TGTGCCAGCAGTTACGAAGGGGGGCTTAAGAACACTGAAGCTTTCTTT.

This rearrangement joins TRBV28 to TRBJ2-5, with D perhaps TRBD2 (5 bases). The CDR3 length is 14 residues. Germline assignment: CDR1 MDHEN and CDR2 SYDVKM. V lost 0 bases, J lost 5 bases, and 10 bases lay in between. In DNA, the CDR3 is TGTGCCAGCAGTTTATGGGGCCCGGGGGAGACCCAGTACTTC. It codes for CASSLWGPGETQYF.

V is TRBV6-5 and J is TRBJ2-4; the D is unclear. Germline V gene sequence: CDR1 MNHEY, CDR2 SVGAGI. V lost 5 bases and J 4 bases, leaving 9 bases between the germline ends. CDR3 length: 13 amino acids. CDR3 nucleotides: TGTGCCAGCAGTACCTCTCTTAAAAACATTCAGTACTTC. It yields the protein CASSTSLKNIQYF.

The rearrangement links TRBV6-1 to TRBJ1-1; no reliable D call. The CDR3 is 13 residues long. Germline CDR1 is MNHNS and CDR2 is SASEGT. Trimming took 6 bases from V and 6 from J, leaving 14 bases between them. The CDR3 sequence is CASSGGLFPEAFF. The DNA of the CDR3 is TGTGCCAGCAGCGGCGGTTTGTTCCCTGAAGCTTTCTTT.

This clone was detected only a few times. The gene calls are TRBV19 and TRBJ2-3; TRBD2 aligns across 7 bases. CDR1 and CDR2 (germline): LNHDA, SQIVND (reference sequence). CDR3 length: 17 amino acids. J lost 1 base, V lost 3 bases, and 10 bases had no gene match. The CDR3 bases are TGTGCCAGTAGTATCCGGGGGGACCCCACTGGCACAGATACGCAGTATTTT. This gives the protein CASSIRGDPTGTDTQYF.

J is TRBJ1-4 and V is TRBV2; the D is unclear. Germline V gives CDR1 SNHLY, CDR2 FYNNEI. The CDR3 is 12 amino acids. The V end was cut by 7 bases, the J end by 5 bases, with 8 bases between. The CDR3 spells CASTDLNEKLFF. The CDR3 DNA is TGTGCCAGCACAGACCTGAATGAAAAACTGTTTTTT.

The V call is TRBV5-1, the J call TRBJ1-1; D gene unclear. The CDR3 consists of 14 residues. Germline V lookup: CDR1 SGHRS, CDR2 YFSETQ. The ends were cut back, 0 bases at V and 4 bases at J, with 10 bases in the middle. CDR3 protein: CASSLGGISTEAFF. In DNA, the CDR3 is TGCGCCAGCAGCTTGGGGGGTATTAGCACTGAAGCTTTCTTT.

This clone was found a few times. The V and J genes are TRBV5-1 and TRBJ2-1; 8 nucleotides match TRBD2. CDR1 SGHRS and CDR2 YFSETQ come from the germline V gene. CDR3 length equals 15 residues. After removal of 0 bases from V and 2 bases from J, the junction contained 1 base not matched to a gene. CDR3 protein: CASSLDGGAYNEQFF. The CDR3, as DNA: TGCGCCAGCAGCTTGGACGGGGGGGCCTACAATGAGCAGTTCTTC.

This clone was picked up a small number of times. The rearrangement joins TRBV29-1 to TRBJ2-7; TRBD1 matches 8 bases. The CDR3 contains 13 residues. Looked up from germline, CDR1 is SQVTM and CDR2 is ANQGSEA. J lost 0 bases, V lost 5 bases, and 3 bases had no gene match. The CDR3 protein is CSVRDRSSYEQYF. The CDR3 DNA reads TGCAGCGTTCGGGACAGGAGCTCCTACGAGCAGTACTTC.

J is TRBJ2-2 and V is TRBV18; no reliable D call. CDR1 and CDR2 (germline): KGHSH, LQKENI. Trimming took 6 bases from V and 6 from J, leaving 23 bases between them. The CDR3 has 17 amino acids. The CDR3 here is CASSNSASDRPSGELFF. The CDR3 nucleotides read TGTGCCAGCTCGAACTCGGCCAGCGATAGGCCATCCGGGGAGCTGTTTTTT.

This clone was observed once. CDR3 nucleotide sequence: TGTGCCAGCAGCCCGACAGGGGGCGGCTACACCTTC. It yields the protein CASSPTGGGYTF. The genes are TRBV7-2 and TRBJ1-2; TRBD1 matches 10 bases. From germline, CDR1 is SGHTA and CDR2 FQGNSA. The CDR3 has 12 residues. V lost 5 bases to trimming and J lost 8 bases; unmatched junction nucleotides: 2.

This clone turned up a few times. The V and J genes are TRBV4-1 and TRBJ1-1; D unclear. Germline CDR1 MGHRA, CDR2 YSYEKL. The CDR3 consists of 13 residues. Trimming took off 5 bases at V and 0 bases at J, with 7 bases between the two ends. The chain's CDR3 is CASSYTLNTEAFF. The CDR3 DNA sequence: TGCGCCAGCAGCTACACATTGAACACTGAAGCTTTCTTT.

The genes are TRBV7-8 and TRBJ1-1; tentative D call: TRBD1 (6 bases). Per germline, CDR1 SGHVS and CDR2 FQNEAQ. V was trimmed by 7 bases and J by 3 bases, leaving 12 bases between them. The CDR3 consists of 13 residues. For the CDR3, the DNA is TGTGCCAGCAAGGGGGGCGGGGACACTGAAGCTTTCTTT. Amino acids: CASKGGGDTEAFF.

V and J are TRBV28 and TRBJ1-2; maybe TRBD1 (5 bases). V lost 5 bases and J lost 2, with 12 bases in between. In germline, CDR1 is MDHEN, CDR2 SYDVKM. The CDR3 is 14 amino acids. DNA of the CDR3: TGTGCCAGCAGTCCCGGTGGGGGGAACTATGGCTACACCTTC. As protein: CASSPGGGNYGYTF.

This rearrangement joins TRBV4-1 to TRBJ2-1; 8 bases agree with TRBD2. The CDR3 contains 15 residues. With V trimmed by 4 bases and J by 3 bases, 5 bases remained unmatched. From germline, CDR1 is MGHRA and CDR2 YSYEKL. CDR3 coding DNA: TGCGCCAGCAGCCTTTCGGGACTAGACTACAATGAGCAGTTCTTC. Amino acid sequence: CASSLSGLDYNEQFF.

This clone was counted only a few times. The V and J genes are TRBV27 and TRBJ1-1, with TRBD1 identical over 7 bases. The CDR3 sequence is 12 residues long. Trimming at V came to 8 bases and at J to 8 bases, leaving 8 bases not matched to a gene. Germline V gene lookup returns CDR1 MNHEY and CDR2 SMNVEV (reference sequence). The CDR3 bases are TGTGCCAGCCGGAATAGGGGGCGCGAAGCTTTCTTT. Translating gives CASRNRGREAFF.

The CDR3 nucleotides read TGTGCCAGCAGTCCGGGGATTAGTAACTACACCTTC. The encoded protein is CASSPGISNYTF. This rearrangement joins TRBV6-5 to TRBJ1-2; no definite D call. Deletions cut 5 bases from V and 10 bases from J, with 14 bases between. The CDR3 consists of 12 residues. Per germline, CDR1 MNHEY and CDR2 SVGAGI.

The CDR3 bases are TGTGCCAGCAGTCTGGGTGGCCGGGCCACCCAGTTCTTC. Translating it yields CASSLGGRATQFF. The chain couples TRBV27 to TRBJ2-1, with D uncertain. The V end lost 5 bases, the J end lost 13 bases, and 18 bases lay between the germline ends. This CDR3 has 13 residues. The V gene's germline CDR1 is MNHEY and CDR2 SMNVEV (reference sequence).

The chain recombines TRBV2 with TRBJ1-6; 10 nucleotides align to TRBD1. V trimming: 4 bases; J trimming: 8 bases; junction bases outside the gene matches: 2. Germline values: CDR1 SNHLY, CDR2 FYNNEI. The CDR3 has 14 residues. The CDR3 loop reads CASSGGTGDSPLHF. The DNA for the CDR3 is TGTGCCAGCAGTGGAGGGACAGGGGATTCACCCCTCCACTTT. Complete variable domain (other parts from reference TRBV2 and TRBJ1-6): EPEVTQTPSHQVTQMGQEVILRCVPISNHLYFYWYRQILGQKVEFLVSFYNNEISEKSEIFDDQFSVERPDGSNFTLKIRSTKLEDSAMYFCASSGGTGDSPLHFGNGTRLTVT.

V usage is TRBV7-3 and J usage is TRBJ2-6; D ambiguous. The ends were cut back, 1 base at V and 2 bases at J, with 3 bases in the middle. The CDR3 runs to 14 residues. Germline V lookup: CDR1 SGHTA, CDR2 FQGTGA. The DNA of the CDR3 is TGTGCCAGCAGCTTAAGCCCTGGGGCCAACGTCCTGACTTTC. Translation gives CASSLSPGANVLTF.

A word on this clone: One junction end does not reproduce the germline sequence, and a read error may be involved. V and J are TRBV5-1 and TRBJ2-1, with 7 bases matching TRBD2. Germline CDR1 and CDR2: SGHRS and YFSETQ. The CDR3 is 15 residues long. The CDR3 loop is CASSFVGAGDNGQFF. The CDR3 nucleotides read TGCGCCAGCAGCTTCGTTGGGGCGGGAGACAATGGGCAGTTCTTC.

This clone was observed a few times. The V and J genes are TRBV11-2 and TRBJ2-2; D remains unclear. The ends were cut back, 5 bases at V and 6 bases at J, with 13 bases in the middle. Germline CDR1 SGHAT, CDR2 FQNNGV. CDR3 length equals 14 residues. CDR3 DNA sequence: TGTGCCAGCAGCCGCCCGCGTAAACCCGGGGAGCTGTTTTTT. Translation gives CASSRPRKPGELFF.

The chain is built from TRBV25-1 and TRBJ2-7; 9 bases line up with TRBD2. Germline V lookup: CDR1 MGHDK, CDR2 SYGVNS. Trimming removed 1 base from V and 1 base from J; junction bases left unmatched: 8. The CDR3 has 17 amino acids. In DNA form, the CDR3 reads TGTGCCAGCAGTGAATCTTCCCCTAGCGGGGATTCCTACGAGCAGTACTTC. Translated, it gives CASSESSPSGDSYEQYF.

The V and J genes are TRBV23-1 and TRBJ2-4, with 8 bases that match TRBD2. TRBV23-1 is annotated as an ORF whose role is uncertain. This CDR3 is built from 18 residues. V shed 2 bases, J shed 2 bases, and the junction held 11 bases outside the gene matches. CDR3 amino acids: CASSQGSGGPGTKNIQYF. The CDR3 nucleotides are TGCGCCAGCAGTCAAGGCTCGGGAGGGCCCGGGACCAAAAACATTCAGTACTTC.